This T cell receptor beta chain was identified in a study of regulatory T cells in long-lasting Graves disease. Study-level points and caveats: Under persistent disease, TRBV28, TRBJ1-2 and TRBJ2-5 were used preferentially. Persistent cases of Graves' showed reduced TCR diversity relative to newly diagnosed patients.

Germline CDR1 and CDR2: LNHNV and YYDKDF (reference sequence). Losses at the gene ends were 3 bases for V and 2 bases for J; bases not matched to a gene: 4. The CDR3 runs 14 residues. In its sample, this clonotype was seen many times. Its cognate antigen is unknown. The time point was: newly diagnosed GD, antithyroid drugs for less than 3 months. RNA isolated from PBMCs was used to make the TCR library. Arm-PCR of CDR3 regions with iRepertoire HTBI primers generated TCR beta libraries. TCRdb passed the multiplex PCR reads through MiXCR, listing each CDR3 protein once. The sample lists under 700,000 distinct CDR3 sequences; about 16% were seen once. The same data also went into a second study, on T cells in Graves' hyperthyroidism and ophthalmopathy. Per that study: Participants, patients aged 18 to 65, had newly diagnosed hyperthyroidism with a duration under 2 months. Before onset, by a median of around 6.4 months, the model predicted ophthalmopathy.

Sequencing used peripheral blood mononuclear cells (PBMCs), obtained at new diagnosis, from a patient treated with antithyroid drugs. This chain connects TRBV15 to TRBJ2-7; 7 positions match TRBD1. This TCR derives from a woman aged 35-65 years with Graves disease. This chain's CDR3 is CATSSRDSTYEQYF. The CDR3 nucleotides read TGTGCCACCAGCAGCCGGGACAGCACCTACGAGCAGTACTTC. The full variable domain, rest sourced from reference TRBV15 and TRBJ2-7, is DAMVIQNPRYQVTQFGKPVTLSCSQTLNHNVMYWYQQKSSQAPKLLFHYYDKDFNNEADTPDNFQSRRPNTSFCFLDIRSPGLGDTAMYLCATSSRDSTYEQYFGPGTRLTVT.